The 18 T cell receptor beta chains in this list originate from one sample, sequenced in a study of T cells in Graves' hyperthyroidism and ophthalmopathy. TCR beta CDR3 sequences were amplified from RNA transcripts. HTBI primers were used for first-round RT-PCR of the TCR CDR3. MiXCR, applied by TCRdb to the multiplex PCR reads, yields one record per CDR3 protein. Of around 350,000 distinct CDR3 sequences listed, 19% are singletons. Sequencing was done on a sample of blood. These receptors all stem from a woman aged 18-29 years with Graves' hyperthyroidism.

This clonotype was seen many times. The DNA of the CDR3 is TGTGCCAGCAGTTACTCCGGCGTAGTGCGGGTGGAGACCCAGTACTTC. Protein: CASSYSGVVRVETQYF. V usage is TRBV6-5 and J usage is TRBJ2-5, with TRBD2 as a possible D gene (5 bases). This CDR3 is built from 16 residues. Trimming pared 0 bases from V and 5 bases from J, leaving 16 bases between. Germline CDR1 and CDR2: MNHEY and SVGAGI.

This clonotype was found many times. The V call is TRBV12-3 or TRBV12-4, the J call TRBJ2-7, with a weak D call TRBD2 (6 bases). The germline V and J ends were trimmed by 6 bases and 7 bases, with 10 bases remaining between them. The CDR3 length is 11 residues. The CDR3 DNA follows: TGTGCCAGCAGCCACGGAGGGGAGCAGTACTTC. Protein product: CASSHGGEQYF.

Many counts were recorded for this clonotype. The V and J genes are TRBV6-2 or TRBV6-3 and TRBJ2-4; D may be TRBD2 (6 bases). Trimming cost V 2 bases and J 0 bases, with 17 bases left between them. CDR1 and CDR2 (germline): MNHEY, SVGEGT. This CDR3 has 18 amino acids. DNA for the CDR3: TGTGCCAGCAGTTACGGTGGGGGGAGACGATCAGCCAAAAACATTCAGTACTTC. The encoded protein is CASSYGGGRRSAKNIQYF.

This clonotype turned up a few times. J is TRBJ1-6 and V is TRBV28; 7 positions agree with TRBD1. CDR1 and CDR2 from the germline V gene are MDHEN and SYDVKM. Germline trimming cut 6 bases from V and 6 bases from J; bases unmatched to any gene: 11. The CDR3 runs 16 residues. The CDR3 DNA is TGTGCCAGCAGCCTTGACCCGACAGGGTTTAATTCACCCCTCCACTTT. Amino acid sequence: CASSLDPTGFNSPLHF.

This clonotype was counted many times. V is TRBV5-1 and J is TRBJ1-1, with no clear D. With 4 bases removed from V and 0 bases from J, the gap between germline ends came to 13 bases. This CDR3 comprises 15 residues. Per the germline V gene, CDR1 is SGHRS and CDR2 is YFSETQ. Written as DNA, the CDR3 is TGCGCCAGCAGCGCGGACGGGAGGATGAACACTGAAGCTTTCTTT. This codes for CASSADGRMNTEAFF.

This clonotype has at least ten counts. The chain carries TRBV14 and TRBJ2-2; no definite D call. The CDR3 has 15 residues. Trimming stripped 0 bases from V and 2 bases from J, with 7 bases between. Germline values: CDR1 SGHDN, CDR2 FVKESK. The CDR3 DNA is TGTGCCAGCAGCCAAGATTGGCCAAACACCGGGGAGCTGTTTTTT. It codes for CASSQDWPNTGELFF.

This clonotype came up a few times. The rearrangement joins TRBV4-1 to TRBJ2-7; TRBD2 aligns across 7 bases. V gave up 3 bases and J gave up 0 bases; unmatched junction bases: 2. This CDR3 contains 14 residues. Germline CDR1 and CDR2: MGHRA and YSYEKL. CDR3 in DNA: TGCGCCAGCAGCCACCGGACTAGCTCCTACGAGCAGTACTTC. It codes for CASSHRTSSYEQYF.

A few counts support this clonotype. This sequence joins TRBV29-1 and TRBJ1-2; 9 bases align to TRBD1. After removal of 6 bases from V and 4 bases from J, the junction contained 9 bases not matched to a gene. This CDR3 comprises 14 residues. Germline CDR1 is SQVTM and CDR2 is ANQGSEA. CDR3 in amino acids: CSVEEQGAGYGYTF. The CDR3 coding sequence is TGCAGCGTAGAGGAACAGGGGGCCGGCTATGGCTACACCTTC.

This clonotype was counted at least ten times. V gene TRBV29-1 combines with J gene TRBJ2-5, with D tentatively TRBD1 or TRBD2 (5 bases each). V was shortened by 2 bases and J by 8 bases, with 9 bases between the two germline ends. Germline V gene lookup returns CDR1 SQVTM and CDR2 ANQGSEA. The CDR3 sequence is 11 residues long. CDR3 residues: CSVEMGPTQYF. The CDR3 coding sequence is TGCAGCGTTGAAATGGGACCCACCCAGTACTTC.

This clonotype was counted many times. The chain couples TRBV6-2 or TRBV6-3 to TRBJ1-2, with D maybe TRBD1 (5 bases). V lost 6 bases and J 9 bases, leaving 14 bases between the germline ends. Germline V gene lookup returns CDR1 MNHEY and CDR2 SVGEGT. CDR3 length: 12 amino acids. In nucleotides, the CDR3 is TGTGCCAGCAGGGGACCCCATGGGAGCTACACCTTC. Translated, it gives CASRGPHGSYTF.

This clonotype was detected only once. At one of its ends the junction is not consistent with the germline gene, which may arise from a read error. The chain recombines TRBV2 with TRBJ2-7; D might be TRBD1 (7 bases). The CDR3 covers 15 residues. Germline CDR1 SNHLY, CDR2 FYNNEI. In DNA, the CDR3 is TGTGCCAGCAGTACAGGGACAGCGGGCACCTACGATCAGTACTTC. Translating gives CASSTGTAGTYDQYF. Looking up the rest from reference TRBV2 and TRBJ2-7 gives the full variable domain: EPEVTQTPSHQVTQMGQEVILRCVPISNHLYFYWYRQILGQKVEFLVSFYNNEISEKSEIFDDQFSVERPDGSNFTLKIRSTKLEDSAMYFCASSTGTAGTYDQYFGPGTRLTVT.

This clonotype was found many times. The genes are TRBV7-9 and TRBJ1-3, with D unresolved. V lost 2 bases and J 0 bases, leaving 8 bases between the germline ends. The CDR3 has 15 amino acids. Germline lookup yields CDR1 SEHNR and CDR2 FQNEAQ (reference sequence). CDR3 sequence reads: CASSLSSSSGNTIYF. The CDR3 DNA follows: TGTGCCAGCAGCTTATCCTCGAGCTCTGGAAACACCATATATTTT. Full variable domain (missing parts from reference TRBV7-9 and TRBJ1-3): DTGVSQNPRHKITKRGQNVTFRCDPISEHNRLYWYRQTLGQGPEFLTYFQNEAQLEKSRLLSDRFSAERPKGSFSTLEIQRTEQGDSAMYLCASSLSSSSGNTIYFGEGSWLTVV.

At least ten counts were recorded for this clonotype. CDR3 in DNA: TGCAGTGCTAGGCCGACTAGCGGTTACGAGCAGTACTTC. This codes for CSARPTSGYEQYF. The chain uses TRBV20-1 and TRBJ2-7, with 9 bases fitting TRBD2. CDR1 and CDR2 (germline): DFQATT, SNEGSKA (reference sequence). This CDR3 region has 13 residues. V trimming: 3 bases; J trimming: 4 bases; junction bases outside the gene matches: 4.

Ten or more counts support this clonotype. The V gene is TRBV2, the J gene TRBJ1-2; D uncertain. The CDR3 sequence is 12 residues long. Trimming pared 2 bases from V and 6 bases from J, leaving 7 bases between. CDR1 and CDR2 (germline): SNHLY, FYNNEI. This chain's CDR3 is CASSESEDGYTF. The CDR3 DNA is TGTGCCAGCAGTGAATCCGAGGATGGCTACACCTTC.

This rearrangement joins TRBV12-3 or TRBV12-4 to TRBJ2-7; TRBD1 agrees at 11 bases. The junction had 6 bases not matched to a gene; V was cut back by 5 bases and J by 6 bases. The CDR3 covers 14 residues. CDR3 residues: CASSPTGTGGEQYF. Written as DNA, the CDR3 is TGTGCCAGCAGTCCCACCGGGACAGGGGGCGAGCAGTACTTC.

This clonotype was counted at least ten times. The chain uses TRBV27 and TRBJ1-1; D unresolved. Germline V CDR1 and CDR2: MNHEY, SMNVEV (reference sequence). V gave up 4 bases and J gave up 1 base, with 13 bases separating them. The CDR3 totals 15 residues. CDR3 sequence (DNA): TGTGCCAGCAGTTCGCCCCAGCAGGAGAACACTGAAGCTTTCTTT. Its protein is CASSSPQQENTEAFF.

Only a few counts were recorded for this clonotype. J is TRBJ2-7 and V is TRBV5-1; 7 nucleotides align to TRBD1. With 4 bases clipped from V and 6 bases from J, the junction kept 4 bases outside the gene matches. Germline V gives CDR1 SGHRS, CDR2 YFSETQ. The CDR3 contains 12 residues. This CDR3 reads CASSPGGPEQYF. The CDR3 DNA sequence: TGCGCCAGCAGCCCAGGGGGACCCGAGCAGTACTTC.

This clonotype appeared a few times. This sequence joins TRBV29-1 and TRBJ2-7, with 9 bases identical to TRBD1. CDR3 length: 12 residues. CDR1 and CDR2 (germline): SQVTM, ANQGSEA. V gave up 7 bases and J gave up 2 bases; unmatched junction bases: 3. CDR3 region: CSARQGAYEQYF. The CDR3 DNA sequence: TGCAGCGCCCGACAGGGGGCCTACGAGCAGTACTTC.